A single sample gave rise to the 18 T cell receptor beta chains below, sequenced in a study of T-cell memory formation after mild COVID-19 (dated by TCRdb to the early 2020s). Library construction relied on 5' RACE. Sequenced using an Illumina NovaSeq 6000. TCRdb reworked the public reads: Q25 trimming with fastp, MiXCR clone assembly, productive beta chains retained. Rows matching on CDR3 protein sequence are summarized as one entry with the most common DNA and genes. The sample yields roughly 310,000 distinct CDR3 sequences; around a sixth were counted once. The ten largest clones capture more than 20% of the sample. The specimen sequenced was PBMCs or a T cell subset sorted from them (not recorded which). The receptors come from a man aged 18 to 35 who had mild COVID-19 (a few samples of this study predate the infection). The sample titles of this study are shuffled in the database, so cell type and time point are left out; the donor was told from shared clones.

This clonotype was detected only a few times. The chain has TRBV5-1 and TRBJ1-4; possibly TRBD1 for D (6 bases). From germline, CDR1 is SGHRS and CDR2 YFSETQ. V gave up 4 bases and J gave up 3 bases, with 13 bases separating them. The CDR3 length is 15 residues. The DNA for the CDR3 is TGCGCCAGCAGCATCGGAGGACAGTCTAATGAAAAACTGTTTTTT. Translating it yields CASSIGGQSNEKLFF.

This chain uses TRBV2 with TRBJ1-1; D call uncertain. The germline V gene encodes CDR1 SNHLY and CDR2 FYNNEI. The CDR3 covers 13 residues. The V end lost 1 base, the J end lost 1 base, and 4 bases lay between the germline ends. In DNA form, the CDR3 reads TGTGCCAGCAGTGAAGAGGCGAACACTGAAGCTTTCTTT. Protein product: CASSEEANTEAFF.

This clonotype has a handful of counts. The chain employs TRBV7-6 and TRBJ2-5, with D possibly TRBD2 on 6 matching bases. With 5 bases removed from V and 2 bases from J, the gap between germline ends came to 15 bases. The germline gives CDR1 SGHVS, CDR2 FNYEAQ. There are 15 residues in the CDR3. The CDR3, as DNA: TGTGCCAGCAGCGCCCACGCCGGGACTCAAGAGACCCAGTACTTC. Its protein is CASSAHAGTQETQYF.

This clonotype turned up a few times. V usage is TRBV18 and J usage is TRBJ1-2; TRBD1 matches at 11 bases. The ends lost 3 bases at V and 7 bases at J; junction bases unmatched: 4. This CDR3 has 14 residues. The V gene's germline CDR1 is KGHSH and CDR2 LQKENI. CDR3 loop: CASSPGQGAVGYTF. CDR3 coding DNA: TGTGCCAGCTCACCCGGACAGGGGGCGGTTGGCTACACCTTC. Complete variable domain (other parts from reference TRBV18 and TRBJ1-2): NAGVMQNPRHLVRRRGQEARLRCSPMKGHSHVYWYRQLPEEGLKFMVYLQKENIIDESGMPKERFSAEFPKEGPSILRIQQVVRGDSAAYFCASSPGQGAVGYTFGSGTRLTVV.

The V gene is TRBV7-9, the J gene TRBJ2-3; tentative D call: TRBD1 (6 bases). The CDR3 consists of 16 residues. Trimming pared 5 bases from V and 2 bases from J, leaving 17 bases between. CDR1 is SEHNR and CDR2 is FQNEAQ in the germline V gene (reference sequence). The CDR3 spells CASSLRQEILTDTQYF. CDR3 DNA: TGTGCCAGCAGCCTAAGACAGGAGATACTCACAGATACGCAGTATTTT.

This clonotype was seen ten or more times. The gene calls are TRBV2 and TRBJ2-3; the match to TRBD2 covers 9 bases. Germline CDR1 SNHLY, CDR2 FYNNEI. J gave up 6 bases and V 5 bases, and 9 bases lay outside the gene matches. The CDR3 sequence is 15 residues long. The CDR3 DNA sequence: TGTGCCAGCAGTCAGCGGGGGGCCTCACTGGATACGCAGTATTTT. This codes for CASSQRGASLDTQYF.

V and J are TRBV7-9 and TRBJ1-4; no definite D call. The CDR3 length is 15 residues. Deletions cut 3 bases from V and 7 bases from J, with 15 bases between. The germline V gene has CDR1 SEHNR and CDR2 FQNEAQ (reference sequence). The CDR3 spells CASSFYGDMGEKLFF. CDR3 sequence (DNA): TGTGCCAGCAGCTTCTACGGGGATATGGGTGAAAAACTGTTTTTT.

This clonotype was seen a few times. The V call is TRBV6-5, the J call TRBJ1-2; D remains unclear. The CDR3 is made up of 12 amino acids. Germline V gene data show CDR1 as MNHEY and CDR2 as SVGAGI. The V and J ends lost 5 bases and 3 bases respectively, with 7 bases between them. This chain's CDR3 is CASSTAYYGYTF. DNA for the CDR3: TGTGCCAGCAGTACAGCTTACTATGGCTACACCTTC.

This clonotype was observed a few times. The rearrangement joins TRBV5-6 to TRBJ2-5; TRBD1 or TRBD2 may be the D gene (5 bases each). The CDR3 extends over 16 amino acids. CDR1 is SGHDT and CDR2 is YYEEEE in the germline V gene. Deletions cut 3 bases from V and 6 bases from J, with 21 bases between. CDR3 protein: CASSSPGFRDQKTQYF. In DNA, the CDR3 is TGTGCCAGCAGCTCGCCAGGGTTTCGGGATCAGAAGACCCAGTACTTC.

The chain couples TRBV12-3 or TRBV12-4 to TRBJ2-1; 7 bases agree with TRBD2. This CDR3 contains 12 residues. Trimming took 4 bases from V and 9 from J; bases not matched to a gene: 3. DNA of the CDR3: TGTGCCAGCAGTTCTCAGCGGGGTGAGCAGTTCTTC. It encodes CASSSQRGEQFF.

The CDR3 nucleotides read TGCGGCGCACGGCCTCAGGGGGCGAGGATCCAAGAGACCCAGTACTTC. It codes for CGARPQGARIQETQYF. The rearrangement joins TRBV29-1 to TRBJ2-5; the match to TRBD1 covers 8 bases. The CDR3 runs to 16 residues. Germline CDR1 and CDR2: SQVTM and ANQGSEA.

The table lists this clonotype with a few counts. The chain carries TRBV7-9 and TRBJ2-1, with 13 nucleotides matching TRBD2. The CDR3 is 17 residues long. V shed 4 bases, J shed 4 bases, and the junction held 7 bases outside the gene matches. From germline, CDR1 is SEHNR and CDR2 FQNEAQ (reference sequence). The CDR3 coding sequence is TGTGCCAGCAGCTCCGGACTAGCGGGGGCTTATTACAATGAGCAGTTCTTC. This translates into CASSSGLAGAYYNEQFF. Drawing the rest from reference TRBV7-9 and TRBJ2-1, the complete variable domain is DTGVSQNPRHKITKRGQNVTFRCDPISEHNRLYWYRQTLGQGPEFLTYFQNEAQLEKSRLLSDRFSAERPKGSFSTLEIQRTEQGDSAMYLCASSSGLAGAYYNEQFFGPGTRLTVL.

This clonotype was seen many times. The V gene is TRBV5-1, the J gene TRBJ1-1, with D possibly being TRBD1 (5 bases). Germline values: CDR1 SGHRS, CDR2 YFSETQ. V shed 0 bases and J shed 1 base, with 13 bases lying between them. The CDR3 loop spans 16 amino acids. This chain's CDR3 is CASSLVTGVSNTEAFF. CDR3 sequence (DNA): TGCGCCAGCAGCTTGGTTACGGGGGTCTCGAACACTGAAGCTTTCTTT.

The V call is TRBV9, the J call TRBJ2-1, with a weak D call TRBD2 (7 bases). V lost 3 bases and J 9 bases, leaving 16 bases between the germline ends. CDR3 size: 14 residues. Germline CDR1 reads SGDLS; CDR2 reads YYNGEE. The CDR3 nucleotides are TGTGCCAGCAGCGCCGATGGGGGGGCCGGTGAGCAGTTCTTC. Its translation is CASSADGGAGEQFF.

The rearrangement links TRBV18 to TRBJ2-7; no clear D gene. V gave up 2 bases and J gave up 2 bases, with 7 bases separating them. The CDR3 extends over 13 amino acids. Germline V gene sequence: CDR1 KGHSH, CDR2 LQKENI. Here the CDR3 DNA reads TGTGCCAGCTCACCAGCCAGAACCTACGAGCAGTACTTC. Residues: CASSPARTYEQYF.

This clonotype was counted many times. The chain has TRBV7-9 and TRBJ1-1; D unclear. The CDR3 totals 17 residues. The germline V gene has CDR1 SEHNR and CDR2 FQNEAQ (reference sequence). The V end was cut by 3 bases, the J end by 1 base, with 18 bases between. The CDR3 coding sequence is TGTGCCAGCAGCTTTCCGCAGGTCGGGTCGGAGAACACTGAAGCTTTCTTT. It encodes CASSFPQVGSENTEAFF.

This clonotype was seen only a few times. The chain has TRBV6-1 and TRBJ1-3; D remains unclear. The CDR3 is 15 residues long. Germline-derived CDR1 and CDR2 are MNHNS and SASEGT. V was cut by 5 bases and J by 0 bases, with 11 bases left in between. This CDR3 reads CASSLGGFSGNTIYF. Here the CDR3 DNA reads TGTGCCAGCAGTCTCGGCGGATTCTCTGGAAACACCATATATTTT.

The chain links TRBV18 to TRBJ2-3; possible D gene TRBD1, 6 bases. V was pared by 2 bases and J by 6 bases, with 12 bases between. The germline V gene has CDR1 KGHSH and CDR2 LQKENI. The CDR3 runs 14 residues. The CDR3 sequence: CASSPTPRGDTQYF. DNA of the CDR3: TGTGCCAGCTCACCAACCCCCAGGGGTGATACGCAGTATTTT.